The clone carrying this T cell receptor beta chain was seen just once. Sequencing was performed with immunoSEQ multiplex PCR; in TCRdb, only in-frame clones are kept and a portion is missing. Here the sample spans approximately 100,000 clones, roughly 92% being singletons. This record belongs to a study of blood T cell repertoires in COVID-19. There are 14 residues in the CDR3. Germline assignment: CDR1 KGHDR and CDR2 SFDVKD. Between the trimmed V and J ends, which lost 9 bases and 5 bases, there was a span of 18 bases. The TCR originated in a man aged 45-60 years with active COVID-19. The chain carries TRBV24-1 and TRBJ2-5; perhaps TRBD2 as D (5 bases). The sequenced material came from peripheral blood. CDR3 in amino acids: CATGRGTLRETQYF. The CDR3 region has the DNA TGTGCCACCGGCCGGGGAACCCTGAGGGAGACCCAGTACTTC.